This T cell receptor (beta chain) came from a study of blood T cell repertoires in COVID-19. All enrollees were roughly 18 to 100 years old and from roughly 26 US areas. Up to 2 weeks before entering the study, exposed participants had met a COVID-19 case. TCRdb's table, derived via immunoSEQ multiplex PCR, lists solely in-frame clones and lacks some. The table has hundreds of thousands of clones, roughly 90% seen once. The CDR3 has 15 residues. Trimming pared 6 bases from V and 8 bases from J, leaving 19 bases between. CDR1 MGHDK and CDR2 SYGVNS come from the germline V gene. This receptor was taken from a woman in her 50s who had been exposed to COVID-19. Sequencing used PBMCs or T cells enriched from blood (not recorded which). This chain uses TRBV25-1 with TRBJ1-4; D remains ambiguous. The CDR3 sequence is CASRGYTISSEKLFF. CDR3 bases: TGTGCCAGCAGGGGTTACACCATCTCTAGCGAAAAACTGTTTTTT. Full variable domain (outside the CDR3, taken from reference TRBV25-1 and TRBJ1-4): EADIYQTPRYLVIGTGKKITLECSQTMGHDKMYWYQQDPGMELHLIHYSYGVNSTEKGDLSSESTVSRIRTEHFPLTLESARPSHTSQYLCASRGYTISSEKLFFGSGTQLSVL.